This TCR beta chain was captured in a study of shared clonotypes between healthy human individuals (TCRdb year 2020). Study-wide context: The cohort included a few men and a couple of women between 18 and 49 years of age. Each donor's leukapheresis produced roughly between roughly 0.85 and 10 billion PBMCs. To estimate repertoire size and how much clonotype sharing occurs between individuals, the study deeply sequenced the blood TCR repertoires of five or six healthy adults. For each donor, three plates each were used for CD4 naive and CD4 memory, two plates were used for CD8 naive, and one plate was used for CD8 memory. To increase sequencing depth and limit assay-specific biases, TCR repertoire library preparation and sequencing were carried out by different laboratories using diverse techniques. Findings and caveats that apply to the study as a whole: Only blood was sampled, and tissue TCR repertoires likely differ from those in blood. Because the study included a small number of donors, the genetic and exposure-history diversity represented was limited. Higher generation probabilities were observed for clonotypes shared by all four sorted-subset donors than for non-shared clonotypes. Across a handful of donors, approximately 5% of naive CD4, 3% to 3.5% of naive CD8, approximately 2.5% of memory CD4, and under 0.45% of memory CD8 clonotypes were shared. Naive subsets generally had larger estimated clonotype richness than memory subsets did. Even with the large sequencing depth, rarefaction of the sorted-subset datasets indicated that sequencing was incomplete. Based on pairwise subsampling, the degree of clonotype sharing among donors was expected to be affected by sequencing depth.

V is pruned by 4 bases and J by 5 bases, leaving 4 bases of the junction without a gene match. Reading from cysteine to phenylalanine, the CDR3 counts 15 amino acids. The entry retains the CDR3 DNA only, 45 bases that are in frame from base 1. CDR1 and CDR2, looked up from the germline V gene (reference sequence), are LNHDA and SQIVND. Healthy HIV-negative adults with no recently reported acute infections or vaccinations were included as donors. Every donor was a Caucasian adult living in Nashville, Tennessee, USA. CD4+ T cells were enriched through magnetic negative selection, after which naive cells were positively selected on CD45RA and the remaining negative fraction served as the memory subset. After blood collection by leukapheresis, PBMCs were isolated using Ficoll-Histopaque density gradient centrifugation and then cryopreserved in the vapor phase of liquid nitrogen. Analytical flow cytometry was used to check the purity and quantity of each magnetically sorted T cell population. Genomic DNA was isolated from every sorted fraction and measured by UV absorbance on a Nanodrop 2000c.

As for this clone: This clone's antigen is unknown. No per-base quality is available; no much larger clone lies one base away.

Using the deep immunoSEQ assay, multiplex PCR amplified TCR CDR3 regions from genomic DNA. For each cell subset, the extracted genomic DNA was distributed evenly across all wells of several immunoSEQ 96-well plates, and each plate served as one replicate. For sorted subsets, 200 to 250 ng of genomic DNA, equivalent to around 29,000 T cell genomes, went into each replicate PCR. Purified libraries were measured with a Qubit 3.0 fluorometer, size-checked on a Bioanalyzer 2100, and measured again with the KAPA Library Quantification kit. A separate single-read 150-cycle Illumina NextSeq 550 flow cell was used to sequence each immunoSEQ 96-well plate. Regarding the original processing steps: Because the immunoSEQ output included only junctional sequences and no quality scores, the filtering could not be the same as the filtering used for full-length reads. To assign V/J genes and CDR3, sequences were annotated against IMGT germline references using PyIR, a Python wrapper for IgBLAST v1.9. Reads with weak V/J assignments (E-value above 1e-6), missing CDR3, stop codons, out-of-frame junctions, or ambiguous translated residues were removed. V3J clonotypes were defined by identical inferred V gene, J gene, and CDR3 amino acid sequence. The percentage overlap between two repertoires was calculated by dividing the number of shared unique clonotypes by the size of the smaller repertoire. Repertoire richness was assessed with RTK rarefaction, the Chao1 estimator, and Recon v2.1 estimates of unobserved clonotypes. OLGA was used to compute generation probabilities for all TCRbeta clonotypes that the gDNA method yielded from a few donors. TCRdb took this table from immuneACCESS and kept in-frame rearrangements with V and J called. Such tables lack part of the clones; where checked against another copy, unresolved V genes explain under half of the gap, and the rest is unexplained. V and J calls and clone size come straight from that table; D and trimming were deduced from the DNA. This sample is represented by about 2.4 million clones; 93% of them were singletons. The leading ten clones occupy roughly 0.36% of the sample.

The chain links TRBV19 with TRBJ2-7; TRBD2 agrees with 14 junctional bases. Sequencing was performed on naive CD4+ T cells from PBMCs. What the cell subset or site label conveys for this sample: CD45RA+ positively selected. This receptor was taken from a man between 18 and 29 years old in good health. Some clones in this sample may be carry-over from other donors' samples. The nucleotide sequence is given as TGTGCCAGTAGTACTCCGACTAGCGGGAGGGACGAGCAGTACTTC. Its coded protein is CASSTPTSGRDEQYF.